The 20 T cell receptor beta chains given below trace back to one sample, sequenced in a study of Graves' ophthalmopathy and Graves' hyperthyroidism. The TCR beta CDR3 regions underwent amplification from RNA transcripts. An opening RT-PCR round employed HTBI primers and preceded a second-round multiplex PCR. TCRdb used MiXCR to reprocess the multiplex PCR reads, holding one entry per CDR3 protein. The repertoire has about 1.1 million distinct CDR3 sequences, about 40% of them found once; the top ten carry 8.5% to 14%. Specimen: peripheral blood or thyroid tissue (not recorded which). The receptors were sampled from an adult man with Graves' hyperthyroidism.

A few counts support this clonotype. The V call is TRBV7-9, the J call TRBJ2-2; D not certain. The CDR3 consists of 17 residues. CDR1 is SEHNR, CDR2 FQNEAQ, per germline (reference sequence). Trimming took off 6 bases at V and 4 bases at J, with 21 bases between the two ends. This CDR3 reads CASRPDLRRQRTGELFF. CDR3 nucleotide sequence: TGTGCCAGCAGACCCGACCTCCGCAGACAACGCACCGGGGAGCTGTTTTTT.

This clonotype has a count of ten or more. The chain carries TRBV29-1 and TRBJ1-1; possible D gene TRBD1, 5 bases. This CDR3 spans 13 amino acids. CDR1 is SQVTM, CDR2 ANQGSEA, per germline. V gave up 1 base and J gave up 5 bases, with 11 bases separating them. CDR3 residues: CSVEGGVRTEAFF. The DNA of the CDR3 is TGCAGCGTTGAAGGGGGGGTGAGGACTGAAGCTTTCTTT.

On this clonotype: One junction end disagrees with the germline gene, perhaps due to a read error. This chain connects TRBV7-9 to TRBJ1-6; no clear D gene. CDR1 and CDR2 from the germline V gene are SEHNR and FQNEAQ (reference sequence). The CDR3 has 8 amino acids. The CDR3, as DNA: TGTGCCAGCAGCCCGCGCCTCTTT. Amino acid sequence: CASSPRLF.

Comment on this clonotype: This could be a read error, since a much larger clone is one nucleotide away. The rearrangement links TRBV7-2 to TRBJ1-1, with a possible D match to TRBD1 (5 bases). Germline assignment: CDR1 SGHTA and CDR2 FQGNSA. This CDR3 spans 14 amino acids. The CDR3 region is CAGSLEPGDTEAFF. The CDR3 DNA reads as TGTGCCGGCAGCTTAGAACCGGGGGACACTGAAGCTTTCTTT.

The chain employs TRBV19 and TRBJ2-5, with 10 bases lining up with TRBD1. The CDR3 extends over 14 amino acids. Trimming at V came to 5 bases and at J to 7 bases, leaving 7 bases not matched to a gene. In germline, CDR1 is LNHDA, CDR2 SQIVND (reference sequence). The CDR3 nucleotides are TGTGCCAGTAGTGATCGGGACAGGGGAGGGACCCAGTACTTC. Protein product: CASSDRDRGGTQYF. Looking up the rest from reference TRBV19 and TRBJ2-5 gives the full variable domain: DGGITQSPKYLFRKEGQNVTLSCEQNLNHDAMYWYRQDPGQGLRLIYYSQIVNDFQKGDIAEGYSVSREKKESFPLTVTSAQKNPTAFYLCASSDRDRGGTQYFGPGTRLLVL.

The genes are TRBV12-3 or TRBV12-4 and TRBJ2-5, with 9 nucleotides matching TRBD1. The length of the CDR3 is 14 residues. The CDR3 region has the DNA TGTGCTCTACAGGGGGCGGGAGAGGCGGAGACCCAGTACTTC. It codes for CALQGAGEAETQYF.

V and J are TRBV29-1 and TRBJ1-2; 7 positions match TRBD1. With 8 bases clipped from V and 8 bases from J, the junction kept 5 bases outside the gene matches. This CDR3 spans 10 amino acids. The germline gives CDR1 SQVTM, CDR2 ANQGSEA. The CDR3 is CSLTGEGYTF. The DNA for the CDR3 is TGCAGCTTAACAGGGGAGGGCTACACCTTC.

This clonotype was detected ten times or more. The chain is built from TRBV5-1 and TRBJ1-2; D is unresolved. CDR3 length: 13 amino acids. Trimming removed 0 bases at V and 6 bases at J, with 9 bases between. The V gene's germline CDR1 is SGHRS and CDR2 YFSETQ. The CDR3 here is CASSLEPVDGYTF. The CDR3 nucleotides read TGCGCCAGCAGCTTGGAACCAGTTGATGGCTACACCTTC.

This chain uses TRBV18 with TRBJ1-2; D not resolved. V dropped 4 bases and J dropped 8 bases, with 11 bases sitting between them. The CDR3 extends over 12 amino acids. Germline V gene data show CDR1 as KGHSH and CDR2 as LQKENI. The CDR3, as DNA: TGTGCCAGCTCACAAAGAGGGAAGGGCTACACCTTC. Translating it yields CASSQRGKGYTF.

This chain joins TRBV2 and TRBJ1-2, with a weak D call TRBD1 (5 bases). This CDR3 is built from 11 residues. Germline CDR1 and CDR2: SNHLY and FYNNEI. Trimming pared 8 bases from V and 10 bases from J, leaving 14 bases between. The CDR3 loop is CASLGGEDYTF. For the CDR3, the DNA is TGTGCCAGCCTGGGGGGGGAGGACTACACCTTC.

About this clonotype itself: Given a much more abundant clone one base away, this may be a read error. The chain carries TRBV12-3 or TRBV12-4 and TRBJ2-5; 8 bases agree with TRBD2. TRBJ2-1 explains the end of the DNA better; the J call may be wrong. The CDR3 runs 15 residues. The CDR3 loop is CASSPREGLGETQFF. CDR3 bases: TGTGCCAGCAGCCCTCGGGAGGGCCTCGGAGAGACCCAGTTCTTC.

This clonotype showed up many times. The junction departs from the called germline gene at one end, perhaps through a read error. The CDR3 protein is CASRDSYEQYF. CDR3 bases: TGCGCCAGCAGGGACTCCTACGAGCAGTACTTC. V and J are TRBV2 and TRBJ2-7, with a tentative D call TRBD1 (5 bases). The CDR3 runs to 11 residues. Germline V gene lookup returns CDR1 SNHLY and CDR2 FYNNEI.

The table lists this clonotype with many counts. The rearrangement joins TRBV12-3 or TRBV12-4 to TRBJ1-1; D might be TRBD1 (6 bases). This CDR3 is 13 amino acids long. V was cut by 7 bases and J by 1 base, with 10 bases left in between. CDR3 residues: CASTIGGNTEAFF. DNA of the CDR3: TGTGCCAGCACCATAGGGGGGAACACTGAAGCTTTCTTT.

The chain has TRBV10-2 and TRBJ1-2, with TRBD1 matching over 8 bases. CDR1 and CDR2 from the germline V gene are WSHSY and SAAADI. This CDR3 is 14 amino acids long. Losses at the gene ends were 2 bases for V and 7 bases for J; bases not matched to a gene: 6. In nucleotides, the CDR3 is TGCGCCAGCAGTGAGCCGGACAGGGCGGTTGGCTACACCTTC. Protein: CASSEPDRAVGYTF.

The chain is built from TRBV19 and TRBJ2-7; D remains ambiguous. Trimming cost V 0 bases and J 2 bases, with 2 bases left between them. The CDR3 consists of 12 residues. Germline-derived CDR1 and CDR2 are LNHDA and SQIVND (reference sequence). CDR3 in amino acids: CASSIDPYEQYF. The CDR3 nucleotides read TGTGCCAGTAGTATAGATCCCTACGAGCAGTACTTC.

This clonotype was recorded a few times. V and J are TRBV4-1 and TRBJ1-6; 10 bases line up with TRBD1. Germline lookup yields CDR1 MGHRA and CDR2 YSYEKL. The ends lost 2 bases at V and 7 bases at J; junction bases unmatched: 11. The CDR3 consists of 18 residues. The CDR3 DNA reads as TGCGCCAGCAGCCAAAACATTTTCCCGGGACAGGGGAATTCACCCCTCCACTTT. Its translation: CASSQNIFPGQGNSPLHF.

Concerning this clonotype: A junction end diverges from the germline sequence, so it may reflect a read error. The V call is TRBV7-9, the J call TRBJ1-2; D is uncertain. This CDR3 is built from 14 residues. Germline V gene data show CDR1 as SEHNR and CDR2 as FQNEAQ (reference sequence). This CDR3 reads CASSLAYPIYGYTF. CDR3 in DNA: TGTGCCAGCAGTTTAGCATACCCCATCTATGGCTACACCTTC.

On this clonotype itself: This CDR3 fails to terminate in the conserved phenylalanine or tryptophan, so it likely reflects a read error. No DNA is shown, since the ends of the CDR3 on it are uncertain; the CDR3 is the one TCRdb lists. The V gene is TRBV29-1, the J gene TRBJ2-5; the table's D call, TRBD2, has no DNA check behind it. Germline assignment: CDR1 SQVTM and CDR2 ANQGSEA. The CDR3 is 15 residues long, counting both termini. The CDR3 spells CSVERQRGYGYTFGS.

V usage is TRBV7-9 and J usage is TRBJ1-2; a possible D gene is TRBD1 (6 bases). CDR1 and CDR2 from the germline V gene are SEHNR and FQNEAQ (reference sequence). V dropped 6 bases and J dropped 0 bases, with 17 bases sitting between them. CDR3 length: 16 residues. The CDR3 protein is CASRSGGAGANYGYTF. The CDR3, as DNA: TGTGCCAGCAGGTCTGGCGGTGCAGGGGCTAACTATGGCTACACCTTC.

This clonotype was recorded at least ten times. The chain carries TRBV5-1 and TRBJ2-5; weak D call: TRBD2 (6 bases). V was shortened by 4 bases and J by 0 bases, with 13 bases between the two germline ends. Germline CDR1 and CDR2: SGHRS and YFSETQ. The CDR3 covers 15 residues. CDR3 in DNA: TGCGCCAGCAGCCCCCTCCTAGCGAACCAAGAGACCCAGTACTTC. Translated: CASSPLLANQETQYF.